This T cell receptor (beta chain) was sequenced for a study of identical twins. The study, taken as a whole, reports: Conclusions rested on cross-sectional statistics rather than following the same donors.

Template switching added a universal primer binding site, and final cDNA carried unique molecular identifiers. TCRdb reanalysed the 5' RACE reads using MiXCR and keeps one entry per CDR3 protein. The data contain around 280,000 distinct CDR3 sequences, roughly 8.6% of them singletons. Only healthy Caucasians were enrolled as donors. CDR1 and CDR2 (germline): MNHEY, SVGEGT. CDR3 length equals 13 residues. Trimming stripped 1 base from V and 4 bases from J, with 5 bases between. As to this clonotype: Its antigen is as yet unknown.

This same sample was also part of a study on yellow fever vaccine responses in identical twins. That source notes: Reports say the vaccine T cell response in twins looked partly convergent and partly personalized.

This TCR was sampled from a woman aged 18-29 years in good health. This sequence joins TRBV6-2 or TRBV6-3 and TRBJ2-1; no clear D gene. Sequencing was done on a sample of memory (CD45RO+) T cells sorted from blood. CDR3 amino acids: CASSYLQYNEQFF. The CDR3 DNA sequence: TGTGCCAGCAGTTACTTGCAGTACAATGAGCAGTTCTTC.